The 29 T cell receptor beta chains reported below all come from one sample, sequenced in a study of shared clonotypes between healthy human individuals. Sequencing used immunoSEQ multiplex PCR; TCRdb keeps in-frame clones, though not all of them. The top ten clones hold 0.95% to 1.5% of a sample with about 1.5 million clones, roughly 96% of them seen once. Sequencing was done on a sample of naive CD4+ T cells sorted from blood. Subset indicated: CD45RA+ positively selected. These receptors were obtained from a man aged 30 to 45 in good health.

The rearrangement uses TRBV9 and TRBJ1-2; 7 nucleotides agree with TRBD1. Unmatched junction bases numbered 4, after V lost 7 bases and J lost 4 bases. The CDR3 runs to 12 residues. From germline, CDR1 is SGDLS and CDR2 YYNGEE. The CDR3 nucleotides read TGTGCCAGCGGAAGGACAGGCTATGGCTACACCTTC. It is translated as CASGRTGYGYTF.

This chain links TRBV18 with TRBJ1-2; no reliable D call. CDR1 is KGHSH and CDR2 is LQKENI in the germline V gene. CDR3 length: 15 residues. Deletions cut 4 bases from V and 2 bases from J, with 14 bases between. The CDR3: CASSLSPRSNYGYTF. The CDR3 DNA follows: TGTGCCAGCTCACTTTCGCCGAGGTCGAACTATGGCTACACCTTC. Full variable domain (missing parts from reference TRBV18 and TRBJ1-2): NAGVMQNPRHLVRRRGQEARLRCSPMKGHSHVYWYRQLPEEGLKFMVYLQKENIIDESGMPKERFSAEFPKEGPSILRIQQVVRGDSAAYFCASSLSPRSNYGYTFGSGTRLTVV.

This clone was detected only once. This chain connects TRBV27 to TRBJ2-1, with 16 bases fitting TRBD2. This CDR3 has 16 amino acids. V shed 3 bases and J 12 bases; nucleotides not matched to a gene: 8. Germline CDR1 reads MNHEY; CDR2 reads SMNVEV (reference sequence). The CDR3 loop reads CASSLAGTSGRGRQFF. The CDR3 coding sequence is TGTGCCAGCAGTTTGGCCGGGACTAGCGGGAGGGGTCGGCAGTTCTTC.

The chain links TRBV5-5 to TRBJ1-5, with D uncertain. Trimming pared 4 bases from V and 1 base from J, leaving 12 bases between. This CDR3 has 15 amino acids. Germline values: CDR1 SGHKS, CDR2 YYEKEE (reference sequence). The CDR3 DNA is TGTGCCAGCAGCCGGGGAGGGATAAGCAATCAGCCCCAGCATTTT. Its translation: CASSRGGISNQPQHF.

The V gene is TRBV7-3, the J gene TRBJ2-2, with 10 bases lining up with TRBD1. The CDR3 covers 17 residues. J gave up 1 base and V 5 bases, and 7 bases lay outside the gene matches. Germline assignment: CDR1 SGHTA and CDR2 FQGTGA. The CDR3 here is CASSPTRDRGNTGELFF. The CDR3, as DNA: TGTGCCAGCAGCCCAACCCGGGACAGGGGGAACACCGGGGAGCTGTTTTTT.

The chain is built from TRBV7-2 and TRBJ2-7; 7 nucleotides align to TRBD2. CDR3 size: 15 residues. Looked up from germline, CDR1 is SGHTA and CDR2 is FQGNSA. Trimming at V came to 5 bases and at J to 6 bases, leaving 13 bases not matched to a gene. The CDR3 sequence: CASSPRAGAILEQYF. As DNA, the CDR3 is TGTGCCAGCAGCCCTCGTGCGGGAGCAATCCTCGAGCAGTACTTC.

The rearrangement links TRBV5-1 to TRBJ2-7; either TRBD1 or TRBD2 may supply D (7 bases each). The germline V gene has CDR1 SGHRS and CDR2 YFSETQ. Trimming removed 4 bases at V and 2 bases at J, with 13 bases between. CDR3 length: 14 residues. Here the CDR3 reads CASSPRGGPYEQYF. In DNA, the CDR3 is TGCGCCAGCAGCCCCAGGGGGGGTCCCTACGAGCAGTACTTC.

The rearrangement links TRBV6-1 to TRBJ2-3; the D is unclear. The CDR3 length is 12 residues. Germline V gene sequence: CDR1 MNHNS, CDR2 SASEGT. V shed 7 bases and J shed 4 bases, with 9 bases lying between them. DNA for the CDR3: TGTGCCAGCAACGCAGCTGCAGATACGCAGTATTTT. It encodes CASNAAADTQYF.

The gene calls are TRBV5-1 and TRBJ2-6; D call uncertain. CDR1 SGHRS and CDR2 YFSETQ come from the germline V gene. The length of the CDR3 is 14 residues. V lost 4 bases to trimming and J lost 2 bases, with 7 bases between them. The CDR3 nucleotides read TGCGCCAGCAGCGCGGACCCTGGGGCCAACGTCCTGACTTTC. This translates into CASSADPGANVLTF.

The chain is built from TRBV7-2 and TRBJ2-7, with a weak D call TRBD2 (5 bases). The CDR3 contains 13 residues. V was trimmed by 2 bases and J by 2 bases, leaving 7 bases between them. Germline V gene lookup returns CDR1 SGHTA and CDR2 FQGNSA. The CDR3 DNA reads TGTGCCAGCAGCTTACGGGATACCTACGAGCAGTACTTC. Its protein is CASSLRDTYEQYF.

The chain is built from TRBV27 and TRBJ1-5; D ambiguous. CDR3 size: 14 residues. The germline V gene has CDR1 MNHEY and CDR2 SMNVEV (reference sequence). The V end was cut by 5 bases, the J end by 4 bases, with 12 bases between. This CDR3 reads CASSPLGLNQPQHF. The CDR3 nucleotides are TGTGCCAGCAGTCCCCTTGGACTTAATCAGCCCCAGCATTTT.

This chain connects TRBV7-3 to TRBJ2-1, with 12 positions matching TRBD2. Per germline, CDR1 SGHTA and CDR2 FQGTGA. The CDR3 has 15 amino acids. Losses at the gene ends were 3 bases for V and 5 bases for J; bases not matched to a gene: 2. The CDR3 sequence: CASSLTSGSHNEQFF. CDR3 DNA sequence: TGTGCCAGCAGCTTGACTAGCGGGAGCCACAATGAGCAGTTCTTC.

As DNA, the CDR3 is TGTGCCATCAATAGCGGGAGGGGCAATGAGCAGTTCTTC. It encodes CAINSGRGNEQFF. The J gene is TRBJ2-1, the V gene TRBV10-3; TRBD2 agrees at 11 bases. The V gene end was trimmed by 7 bases and the J gene end by 6 bases; junction bases not matched to a gene: 2. Germline assignment: CDR1 ENHRY and CDR2 SYGVKD. The CDR3 spans 13 residues.

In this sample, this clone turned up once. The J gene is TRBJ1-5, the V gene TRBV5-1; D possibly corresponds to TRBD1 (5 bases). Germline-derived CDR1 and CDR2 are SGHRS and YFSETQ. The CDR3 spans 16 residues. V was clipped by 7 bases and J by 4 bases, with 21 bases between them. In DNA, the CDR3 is TGCGCCAGCGACGGGACCCGCACAGCCCGTAATCAGCCCCAGCATTTT. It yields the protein CASDGTRTARNQPQHF.

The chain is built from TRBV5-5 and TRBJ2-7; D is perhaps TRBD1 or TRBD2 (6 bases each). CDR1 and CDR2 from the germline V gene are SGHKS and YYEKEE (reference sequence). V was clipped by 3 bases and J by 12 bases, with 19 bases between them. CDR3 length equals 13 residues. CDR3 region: CASSYFDRRGRYF. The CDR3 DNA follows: TGTGCCAGCAGCTACTTCGACAGGCGGGGACGGTACTTC.

Here the CDR3 reads CASSLRQGARDTEAFF. The CDR3 region has the DNA TGTGCCAGCTCACTTCGACAGGGGGCGCGGGACACTGAAGCTTTCTTT. This sequence joins TRBV18 and TRBJ1-1, with TRBD1 matching 10 bases. The CDR3 has 16 amino acids. Losses at the gene ends were 4 bases for V and 3 bases for J; bases not matched to a gene: 8. The germline V gene has CDR1 KGHSH and CDR2 LQKENI.

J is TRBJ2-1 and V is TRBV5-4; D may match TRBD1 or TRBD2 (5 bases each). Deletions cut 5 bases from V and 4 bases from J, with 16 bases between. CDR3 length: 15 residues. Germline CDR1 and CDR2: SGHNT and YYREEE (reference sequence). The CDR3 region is CASSPPGPLYNEQFF. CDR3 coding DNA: TGTGCCAGCAGTCCACCGGGACCCCTTTACAATGAGCAGTTCTTC.

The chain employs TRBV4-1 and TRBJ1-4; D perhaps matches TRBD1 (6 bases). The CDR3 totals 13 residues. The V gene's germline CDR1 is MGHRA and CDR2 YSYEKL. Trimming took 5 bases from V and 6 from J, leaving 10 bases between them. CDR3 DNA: TGCGCCAGCAGCTTACGACAGGATGAAAAACTGTTTTTT. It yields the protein CASSLRQDEKLFF.

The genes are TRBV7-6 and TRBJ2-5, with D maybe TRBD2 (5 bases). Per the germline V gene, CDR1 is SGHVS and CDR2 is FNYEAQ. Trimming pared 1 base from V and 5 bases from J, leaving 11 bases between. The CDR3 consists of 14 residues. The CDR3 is CASSLDTSQETQYF. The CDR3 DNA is TGTGCCAGCAGCTTAGACACTAGTCAGGAGACCCAGTACTTC.

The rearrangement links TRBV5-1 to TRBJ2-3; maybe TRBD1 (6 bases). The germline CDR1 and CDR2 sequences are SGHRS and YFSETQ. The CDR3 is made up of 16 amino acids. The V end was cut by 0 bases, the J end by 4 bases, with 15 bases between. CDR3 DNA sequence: TGCGCCAGCAGCTTGGGGATAGGGGGTGGATCAGATACGCAGTATTTT. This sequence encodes CASSLGIGGGSDTQYF.

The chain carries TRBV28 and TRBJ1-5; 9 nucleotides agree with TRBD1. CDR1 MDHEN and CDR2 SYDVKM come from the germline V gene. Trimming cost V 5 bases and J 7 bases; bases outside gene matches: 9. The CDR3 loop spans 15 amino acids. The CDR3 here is CASSLPGQGQQPQHF. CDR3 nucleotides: TGTGCCAGCAGTCTACCGGGACAGGGTCAGCAGCCCCAGCATTTT. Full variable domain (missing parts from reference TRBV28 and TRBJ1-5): DVKVTQSSRYLVKRTGEKVFLECVQDMDHENMFWYRQDPGLGLRLIYFSYDVKMKEKGDIPEGYSVSREKKERFSLILESASTNQTSMYLCASSLPGQGQQPQHFGDGTRLSIL.

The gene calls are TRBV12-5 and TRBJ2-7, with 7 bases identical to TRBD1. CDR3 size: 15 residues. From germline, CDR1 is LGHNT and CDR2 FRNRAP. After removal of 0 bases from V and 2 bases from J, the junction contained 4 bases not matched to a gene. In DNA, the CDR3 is TGTGCTAGTGGTTTGGTAAGACAGGGAACCTACGAGCAGTACTTC. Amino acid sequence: CASGLVRQGTYEQYF. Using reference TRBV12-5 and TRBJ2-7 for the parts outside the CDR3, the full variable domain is DARVTQTPRHKVTEMGQEVTMRCQPILGHNTVFWYRQTMMQGLELLAYFRNRAPLDDSGMPKDRFSAEMPDATLATLKIQPSEPRDSAVYFCASGLVRQGTYEQYFGPGTRLTVT.

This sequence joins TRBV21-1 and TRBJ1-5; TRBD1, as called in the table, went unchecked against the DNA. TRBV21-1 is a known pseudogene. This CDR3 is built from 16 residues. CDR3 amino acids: CASSPRGGTGNQPQHF. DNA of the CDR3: TGTGCCAGCAGCCCCAGAGGGGGGACAGGGAATCAGCCCCAGCATTTT.

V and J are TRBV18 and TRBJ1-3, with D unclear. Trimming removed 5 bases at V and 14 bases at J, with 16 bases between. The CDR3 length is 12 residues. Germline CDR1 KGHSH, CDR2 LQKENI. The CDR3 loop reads CASSSTLPGLYF. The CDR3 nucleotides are TGTGCCAGCTCATCGACACTTCCTGGCCTATATTTT.

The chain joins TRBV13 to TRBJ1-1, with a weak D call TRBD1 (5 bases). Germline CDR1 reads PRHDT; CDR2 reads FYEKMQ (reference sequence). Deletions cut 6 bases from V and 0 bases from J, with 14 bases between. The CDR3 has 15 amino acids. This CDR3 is CASRIREAVNTEAFF. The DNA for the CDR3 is TGTGCCAGCAGAATCAGGGAGGCTGTGAACACTGAAGCTTTCTTT.

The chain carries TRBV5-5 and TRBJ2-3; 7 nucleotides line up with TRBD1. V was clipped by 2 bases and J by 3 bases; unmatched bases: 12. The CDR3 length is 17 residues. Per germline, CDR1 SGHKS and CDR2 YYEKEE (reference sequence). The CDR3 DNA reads TGTGCCAGCAGCTTCGCCTTTCCGGGACAGTGGACAGATACGCAGTATTTT. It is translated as CASSFAFPGQWTDTQYF.

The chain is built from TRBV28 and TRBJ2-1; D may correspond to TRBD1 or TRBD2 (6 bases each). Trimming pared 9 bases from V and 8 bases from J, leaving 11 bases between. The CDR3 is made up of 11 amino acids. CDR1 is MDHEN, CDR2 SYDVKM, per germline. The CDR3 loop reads CASSGAHEQFF. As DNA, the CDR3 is TGTGCCAGTTCGGGGGCGCATGAGCAGTTCTTC.

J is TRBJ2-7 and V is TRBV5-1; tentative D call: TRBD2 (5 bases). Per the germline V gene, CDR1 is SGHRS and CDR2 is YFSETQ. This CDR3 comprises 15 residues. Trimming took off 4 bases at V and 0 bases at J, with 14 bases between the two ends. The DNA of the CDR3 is TGCGCCAGCAGCCCGATGGAGACTACCTCCTACGAGCAGTACTTC. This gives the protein CASSPMETTSYEQYF.

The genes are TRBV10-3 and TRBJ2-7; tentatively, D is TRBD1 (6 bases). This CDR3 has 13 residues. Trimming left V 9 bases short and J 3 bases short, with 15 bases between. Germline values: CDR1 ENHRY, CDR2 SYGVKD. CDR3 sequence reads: CAIGLDRVYEQYF. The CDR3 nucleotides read TGTGCCATAGGCTTGGACAGAGTCTACGAGCAGTACTTC.